This entry lists 5 T cell receptor beta chains sequenced from one sample in a study of blood T cell repertoires in COVID-19. The assay was immunoSEQ multiplex PCR, and TCRdb's table has in-frame clones only and misses some. The sample yields about 12,000 clones, approximately 85% seen once. The sample consisted of peripheral blood. These receptors were collected from a human donor in a cohort sampled during active COVID-19.

The chain has TRBV12-3 or TRBV12-4 and TRBJ2-5; D is unresolved. The CDR3 runs to 13 residues. V was clipped by 3 bases and J by 3 bases, with 8 bases between them. For the CDR3, the DNA is TGTGCCAGCAGTTTGGCAGAAGAAGAGACCCAGTACTTC. Protein: CASSLAEEETQYF.

J is TRBJ2-5 and V is TRBV2; 7 bases are shared with TRBD1. Germline assignment: CDR1 SNHLY and CDR2 FYNNEI. Trimming removed 6 bases from V and 11 bases from J; junction bases left unmatched: 6. This CDR3 region has 11 residues. The CDR3 spells CASSEPDRQYF. Here the CDR3 DNA reads TGTGCCAGCAGCGAACCGGACAGGCAGTACTTC.

V is TRBV7-6 and J is TRBJ2-3; 12 bases fit TRBD2. Germline V gene data show CDR1 as SGHVS and CDR2 as FNYEAQ. Trimming cost V 5 bases and J 1 base; bases outside gene matches: 7. This CDR3 comprises 17 residues. The CDR3 DNA sequence: TGTGCCAGCAGCGGAATGACTAGCGGGGGACGCACAGATACGCAGTATTTT. This translates into CASSGMTSGGRTDTQYF.

In DNA, the CDR3 is TGTGCCAGCAGCGTAGCGGGACACCCTCTTGGGGGAGACACTGAAGCTTTCTTT. Protein product: CASSVAGHPLGGDTEAFF. This chain uses TRBV9 with TRBJ1-1, with D maybe TRBD1 (6 bases). The CDR3 loop spans 18 amino acids. V was pared by 0 bases and J by 3 bases, with 21 bases between. The germline V gene has CDR1 SGDLS and CDR2 YYNGEE. The whole variable domain, remainder taken from reference TRBV9 and TRBJ1-1, is DSGVTQTPKHLITATGQRVTLRCSPRSGDLSVYWYQQSLDQGLQFLIQYYNGEERAKGNILERFSAQQFPDLHSELNLSSLELGDSALYFCASSVAGHPLGGDTEAFFGQGTRLTVV.

The chain employs TRBV5-1 and TRBJ2-3; 7 bases fit TRBD2. The V gene end was trimmed by 0 bases and the J gene end by 0 bases; junction bases not matched to a gene: 10. Germline CDR1 is SGHRS and CDR2 is YFSETQ. The CDR3 contains 18 residues. This CDR3 reads CASSLAPMGSGSTDTQYF. CDR3 bases: TGCGCCAGCAGCTTGGCCCCCATGGGTAGCGGGAGCACAGATACGCAGTATTTT. Full variable domain (remainder filled in from reference TRBV5-1 and TRBJ2-3): KAGVTQTPRYLIKTRGQQVTLSCSPISGHRSVSWYQQTPGQGLQFLFEYFSETQRNKGNFPGRFSGRQFSNSRSEMNVSTLELGDSALYLCASSLAPMGSGSTDTQYFGPGTRLTVL.